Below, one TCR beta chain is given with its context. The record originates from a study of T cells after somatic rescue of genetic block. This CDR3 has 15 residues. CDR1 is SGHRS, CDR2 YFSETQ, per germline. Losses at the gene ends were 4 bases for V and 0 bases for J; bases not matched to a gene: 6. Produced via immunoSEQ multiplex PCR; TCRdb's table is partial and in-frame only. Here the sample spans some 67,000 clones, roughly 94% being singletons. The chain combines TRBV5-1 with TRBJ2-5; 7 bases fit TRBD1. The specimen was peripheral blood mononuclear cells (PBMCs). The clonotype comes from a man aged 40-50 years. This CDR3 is CASSQTGMDQETQYF. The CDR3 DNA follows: TGCGCCAGCAGCCAGACAGGGATGGACCAAGAGACCCAGTACTTC.